This T cell receptor beta chain was retrieved from a study of blood T cell repertoires in COVID-19. Study overall: Specimens from acute and convalescent COVID-19 originated in the United States, Italy and Spain.

In the study's own analysis: Cell counts per sample came from amplifying reference gene primers. Assay used: immunoSEQ multiplex PCR; TCRdb lists only in-frame clones, some missing. The DNA gave D and trimming, while V, J and clone size come from that table. The sample has 100,000 to 150,000 clones, roughly 84% seen once; the top ten hold 1.4%. This CDR3 is built from 13 residues. Germline values: CDR1 LGHNT, CDR2 FRNRAP. J gave up 5 bases and V 2 bases, and 2 bases lay outside the gene matches. This chain uses TRBV12-5 with TRBJ1-2; 7 bases are shared with TRBD1. The TCR comes from a man aged 55 to 70 with acute or convalescent COVID-19. Sequences were obtained from peripheral blood. CDR3: CASGLLQGYGYTF. CDR3 in DNA: TGTGCTAGTGGTTTGTTACAGGGGTATGGCTACACCTTC.